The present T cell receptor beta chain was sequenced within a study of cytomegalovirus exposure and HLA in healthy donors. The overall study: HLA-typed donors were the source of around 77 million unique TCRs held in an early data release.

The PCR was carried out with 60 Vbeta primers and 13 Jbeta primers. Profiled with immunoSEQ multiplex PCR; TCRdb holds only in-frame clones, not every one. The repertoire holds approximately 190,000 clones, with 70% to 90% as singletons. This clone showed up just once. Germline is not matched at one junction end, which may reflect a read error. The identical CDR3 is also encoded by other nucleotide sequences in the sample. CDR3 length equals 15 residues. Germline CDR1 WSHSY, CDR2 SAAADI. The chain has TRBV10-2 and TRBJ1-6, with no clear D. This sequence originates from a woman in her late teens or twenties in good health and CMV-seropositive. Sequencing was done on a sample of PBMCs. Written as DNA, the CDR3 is TGCGCCAGCAGTGAGTCGACCGGCCCGGGTTCACCCCTCCACTTC. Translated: CASSESTGPGSPLHF.